These T cell receptor beta chains were read from a single sample in a study of Graves' ophthalmopathy and Graves' hyperthyroidism. TCRdb itself ran the multiplex PCR reads through MiXCR, one entry per CDR3 protein. The table lists 900,000 to 1,200,000 distinct CDR3 sequences, 35% to 40% of them singletons. The sample was peripheral blood or thyroid tissue (not recorded which). Receptors originate from an adult man with Graves' hyperthyroidism. Each CDR3 is given with its conserved first and last residue. The D gene is left open where the match is weak. Not all rows give a size; the values are once, few, many and, for expanded clones, a class.

V gene: TRBV10-3
D gene: TRBD2
clone size: few
J gene: TRBJ2-2
CDR3 DNA: TGTGCCGTCCCGGTACTAGCGGGGGTAGCGAACACCGGGGAGCTGTTTTTT
CDR3 protein: CAVPVLAGVANTGELFF

V gene: TRBV19
D gene: -
clone size: -
J gene: TRBJ2-7
CDR3 DNA: TGTGCCAGTAGTATTCTACTGAGTTACGAGCAGTACTTC
CDR3 protein: CASSILLSYEQYF

V gene: TRBV5-1
D gene: -
clone size: many
J gene: TRBJ1-5
CDR3 DNA: TGCGCCAGCAGCCCGGAGGGTGACGGCAATCAGCCCCAGCATTTT
CDR3 protein: CASSPEGDGNQPQHF

V gene: TRBV7-9
D gene: -
clone size: many
J gene: TRBJ1-1
CDR3 DNA: TGTGCCAGCAGCTTAGGAGGGGCGGGTGCTTTCTTT
CDR3 protein: CASSLGGAGAFF

V gene: TRBV10-2
D gene: -
clone size: -
J gene: TRBJ1-1
CDR3 DNA: TGTGCCAGCAGTTACAGTGGGCAGAGGAACACTGAAGCTTTCTTT
CDR3 protein: CASSYSGQRNTEAFF

V gene: TRBV5-6
D gene: TRBD1
clone size: few
J gene: TRBJ2-2
CDR3 DNA: TGTGCCAGCAGCTACCGGGACAGGGGGTTCGGGGAGCTGTTTTTT
CDR3 protein: CASSYRDRGFGELFF

V gene: TRBV2
D gene: -
clone size: many
J gene: TRBJ2-5
CDR3 DNA: TGTGCCAGCAGGGGGGACAACCAAGAGACCCAGTACTTC
CDR3 protein: CASRGDNQETQYF

V gene: TRBV12-3/TRBV12-4
D gene: TRBD2
clone size: many
J gene: TRBJ2-7
CDR3 DNA: TGTGCCATCCTACGTGCGGGAGGGCCACGGATGCAGTACTTC
CDR3 protein: CAILRAGGPRMQYF

V gene: TRBV29-1
D gene: TRBD2
clone size: many
J gene: TRBJ2-5
CDR3 DNA: TGCAGCATTACCCGGGGCGGGAGAGGGGAGACCCAGTACTTC
CDR3 protein: CSITRGGRGETQYF

V gene: TRBV7-2
D gene: -
clone size: many
J gene: TRBJ1-2
CDR3 DNA: TGTGCCAGCAGAAGTCCGGGACAAAGCTATGGCTACACCTTC
CDR3 protein: CASRSPGQSYGYTF

V gene: TRBV20-1
D gene: -
clone size: -
J gene: TRBJ2-7
CDR3 DNA: TGCAGTGCTAAGGCACCCGGTCCTTACGAGCAGTACTTC
CDR3 protein: CSAKAPGPYEQYF

V gene: TRBV4-3
D gene: -
clone size: many
J gene: TRBJ1-2
CDR3 DNA: TGCGCCAGCAGCCAAACCACAGGGCTTCGCTATGGCTACACCTTC
CDR3 protein: CASSQTTGLRYGYTF

V gene: TRBV19
D gene: -
clone size: many
J gene: TRBJ1-5
CDR3 DNA: TGTGCCAGTAGTTTCGGCCGGGACAGCAATCAGCCCCAGCATTTT
CDR3 protein: CASSFGRDSNQPQHF

V gene: TRBV10-3
D gene: -
clone size: -
J gene: TRBJ2-2
CDR3 DNA: TGTGCCATCAGTCGACAGCTGGATAACACCGGGGAGCTGTTTTTT
CDR3 protein: CAISRQLDNTGELFF

V gene: TRBV2
D gene: -
clone size: -
J gene: TRBJ2-2
CDR3 DNA: TGTGCCAGCAGTCGTCCAGTGGGCGGGGAGCTGTTTTTT
CDR3 protein: CASSRPVGGELFF

V gene: TRBV11-2
D gene: -
clone size: few
J gene: TRBJ2-2
CDR3 DNA: TGTGCCAGCAGCTTTGACAAGAGGGCAAACACCGGGGAGCTGTTTTTT
CDR3 protein: CASSFDKRANTGELFF

V gene: TRBV19
D gene: -
clone size: many
J gene: TRBJ1-1
CDR3 DNA: TGTGCCAGTAGCCCTAACAGGGTGAACACTGAAGCTTTCTTT
CDR3 protein: CASSPNRVNTEAFF

V gene: TRBV10-2
D gene: -
clone size: -
J gene: TRBJ1-5
CDR3 DNA: TGCGCCAGCACCCCCGCATACTCCGGGACAATTAGCAATCAGCCCCAGCATTTT
CDR3 protein: CASTPAYSGTISNQPQHF

V gene: TRBV5-1
D gene: TRBD2
clone size: many
J gene: TRBJ2-7
CDR3 DNA: TGCGCCAGCAGCTTGGGGCCTAGCGGGGAACCCTACGAGCAGTACTTC
CDR3 protein: CASSLGPSGEPYEQYF

V gene: TRBV13
D gene: -
clone size: -
J gene: TRBJ1-1
CDR3 DNA: TGTGCCAGCGACGATGGGAACCCGAACACTGAAGCTTTCTTT
CDR3 protein: CASDDGNPNTEAFF

V gene: TRBV28
D gene: -
clone size: -
J gene: TRBJ1-1
CDR3 DNA: TGTGCCAGCAGCCAGACAGGTTGGAATGAAGCTTTCTTT
CDR3 protein: CASSQTGWNEAFF

V gene: TRBV7-2
D gene: -
clone size: many
J gene: TRBJ2-7
CDR3 DNA: TGTGCCAGCAGCTTGGCTTCCACAGGAGCCTACGAGCAGTACTTC
CDR3 protein: CASSLASTGAYEQYF

V gene: TRBV20-1
D gene: -
clone size: -
J gene: TRBJ2-3
CDR3 DNA: TGCAGTGCTAGAGACCCCCGGACTAGCACAGATACGCAGTATTTT
CDR3 protein: CSARDPRTSTDTQYF

V gene: TRBV10-1
D gene: -
clone size: -
J gene: TRBJ2-2
CDR3 DNA: TGCGCCAGCAGTGGACGTTTCGGGCGATCGAACACCGGGGAGCTGTTTTTT
CDR3 protein: CASSGRFGRSNTGELFF